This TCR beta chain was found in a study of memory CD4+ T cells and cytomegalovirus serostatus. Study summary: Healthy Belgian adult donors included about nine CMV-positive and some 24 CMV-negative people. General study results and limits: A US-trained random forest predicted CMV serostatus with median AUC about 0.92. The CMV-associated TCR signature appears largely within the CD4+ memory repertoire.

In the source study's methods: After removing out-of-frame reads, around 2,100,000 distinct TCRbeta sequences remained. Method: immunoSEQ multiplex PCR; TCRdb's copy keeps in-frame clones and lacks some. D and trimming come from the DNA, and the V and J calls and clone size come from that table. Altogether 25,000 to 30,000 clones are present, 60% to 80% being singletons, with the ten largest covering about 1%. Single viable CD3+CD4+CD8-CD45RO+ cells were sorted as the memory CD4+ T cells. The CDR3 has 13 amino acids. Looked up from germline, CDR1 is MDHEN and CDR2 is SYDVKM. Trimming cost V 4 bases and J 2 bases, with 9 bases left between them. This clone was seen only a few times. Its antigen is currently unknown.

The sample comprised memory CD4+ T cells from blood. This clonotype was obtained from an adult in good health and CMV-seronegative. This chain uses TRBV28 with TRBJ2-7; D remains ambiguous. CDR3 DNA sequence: TGTGCCAGCAGTTCCAGGTATCCCTACGAGCAGTACTTC. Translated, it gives CASSSRYPYEQYF.